The 24 T cell receptor beta chains below were found in one sample sequenced in a study of T cell clonotyping in hematopoietic cell transplantation. Some clones are missing from TCRdb's copy, which holds only in-frame ones; the method was immunoSEQ multiplex PCR. Altogether some 8,400 clones are present, roughly nine tenths being singletons, with the ten largest covering 4% to 5%. The sample consisted of peripheral blood mononuclear cells, taken at the time of graft-versus-host disease after allogeneic stem cell transplant. These receptors were collected from a male patient aged 60 to 75 who had an allogeneic stem cell transplant from a related donor, so the T cells may come from the graft donor. Some clones in this sample may be carry-over from other donors' samples.

The V gene is TRBV18, the J gene TRBJ1-1, with a tentative D call TRBD1 (6 bases). The germline V and J ends were trimmed by 3 bases and 11 bases, with 10 bases remaining between them. This CDR3 comprises 11 residues. In germline, CDR1 is KGHSH, CDR2 LQKENI. CDR3 bases: TGTGCCAGCTCACCCCGGGACAATGCTTTCTTT. Residues: CASSPRDNAFF.

The chain has TRBV20-1 and TRBJ1-2; unclear D gene. Germline assignment: CDR1 DFQATT and CDR2 SNEGSKA (reference sequence). This CDR3 region has 11 residues. With 2 bases removed from V and 3 bases from J, the gap between germline ends came to 4 bases. This chain's CDR3 is CSARLHYGYTF. CDR3 sequence (DNA): TGCAGTGCTAGACTCCACTATGGCTACACCTTC.

This clone was detected once. V is TRBV29-1 and J is TRBJ1-2; 8 positions agree with TRBD1. This CDR3 comprises 14 residues. J lost 2 bases, V lost 2 bases, and 4 bases had no gene match. The V gene's germline CDR1 is SQVTM and CDR2 ANQGSEA. Here the CDR3 DNA reads TGCAGCGTTGAACTGGACAGGGCCAACTATGGCTACACCTTC. As protein: CSVELDRANYGYTF.

The rearrangement links TRBV5-4 to TRBJ1-2, with D unresolved. This CDR3 has 15 amino acids. The ends were cut back, 1 base at V and 2 bases at J, with 12 bases in the middle. From germline, CDR1 is SGHNT and CDR2 YYREEE (reference sequence). The CDR3 loop is CASSLRTATNYGYTF. The CDR3 DNA sequence: TGTGCCAGCAGCTTGAGAACAGCCACAAACTATGGCTACACCTTC.

The J gene is TRBJ1-6, the V gene TRBV7-2; no firm D call. This CDR3 spans 15 amino acids. Germline V gives CDR1 SGHTA, CDR2 FQGNSA. Trimming shortened V by 5 bases and J by 0 bases, and 8 bases separated the two germline ends. The CDR3 region is CASSGTGSYNSPLHF. The CDR3, as DNA: TGTGCCAGCAGCGGTACGGGCTCCTATAATTCACCCCTCCACTTT.

The rearrangement joins TRBV9 to TRBJ2-7; TRBD2 agrees at 7 bases. The J segment lost 1 base and the V segment lost 3 bases, leaving 4 bases of the junction unmatched. CDR3 length: 14 amino acids. CDR1 SGDLS and CDR2 YYNGEE come from the germline V gene. The CDR3 region is CASSAHGGSYEQYF. The CDR3 nucleotides are TGTGCCAGCAGCGCCCACGGGGGGTCCTACGAGCAGTACTTC.

The V gene is TRBV19, the J gene TRBJ1-4; maybe TRBD1 (5 bases). The germline gives CDR1 LNHDA, CDR2 SQIVND (reference sequence). The V gene lost 7 bases and the J gene lost 7 bases, with 16 bases spanning the gap. CDR3 size: 14 residues. The CDR3 here is CASTHGGGSEKLFF. The CDR3 bases are TGTGCCAGTACCCATGGCGGGGGGAGTGAAAAACTGTTTTTT.

The J gene is TRBJ1-1, the V gene TRBV29-1; unclear D gene. V lost 5 bases, J lost 6 bases, and 7 bases lay in between. The CDR3 is 10 residues long. Germline assignment: CDR1 SQVTM and CDR2 ANQGSEA. The CDR3 is CSVLQPEAFF. The DNA of the CDR3 is TGCAGCGTTCTTCAGCCTGAAGCTTTCTTT.

The V gene is TRBV5-4, the J gene TRBJ2-2; unclear D gene. Trimming shortened V by 0 bases and J by 3 bases, and 6 bases separated the two germline ends. This CDR3 is 14 amino acids long. Germline V gene sequence: CDR1 SGHNT, CDR2 YYREEE (reference sequence). CDR3 coding DNA: TGTGCCAGCAGCTTGGAACTTCACACCGGGGAGCTGTTTTTT. It codes for CASSLELHTGELFF.

The V call is TRBV7-2, the J call TRBJ1-6; no reliable D call. The CDR3 contains 15 residues. Germline CDR1 SGHTA, CDR2 FQGNSA. Trimming took 1 base from V and 8 from J, leaving 12 bases between them. The CDR3 spells CASSLGSRSYSPLHF. The CDR3 region has the DNA TGTGCCAGCAGCTTAGGTAGCAGGTCCTATTCACCCCTCCACTTT.

The CDR3 sequence: CASSIVWLRSGGARSYNEQFF. The CDR3 bases are TGTGCCAGTAGTATAGTTTGGTTGCGAAGCGGGGGGGCCCGATCCTACAATGAGCAGTTCTTC. The chain carries TRBV19 and TRBJ2-1, with 10 bases aligning to TRBD2. The CDR3 loop spans 21 amino acids. Germline assignment: CDR1 LNHDA and CDR2 SQIVND (reference sequence). The junction had 16 bases not matched to a gene; V was cut back by 1 base and J by 1 base.

The chain carries TRBV4-1 and TRBJ2-7, with D perhaps matching TRBD2 (5 bases). Germline-derived CDR1 and CDR2 are MGHRA and YSYEKL. V lost 4 bases, J lost 5 bases, and 15 bases lay in between. CDR3 size: 14 residues. The CDR3 reads CASSPLLRENEQYF. DNA of the CDR3: TGCGCCAGCAGCCCCCTCCTCCGGGAAAACGAGCAGTACTTC.

The chain combines TRBV5-8 with TRBJ2-2; TRBD1 agrees at 8 bases. V gave up 3 bases and J gave up 5 bases; unmatched junction bases: 3. Per germline, CDR1 SGHTS and CDR2 YDEGEE. The CDR3 is 14 residues long. CDR3 residues: CASSYRGRTGELFF. The CDR3 nucleotides are TGTGCCAGCAGCTACAGGGGGAGGACCGGGGAGCTGTTTTTT.

The chain employs TRBV7-2 and TRBJ2-1; 7 nucleotides agree with TRBD1. The V and J ends lost 6 bases and 3 bases, in that order; junction bases with no gene match: 14. The CDR3 spans 17 residues. From germline, CDR1 is SGHTA and CDR2 FQGNSA. CDR3 amino acids: CASRPPLEGAHYNEQFF. CDR3 nucleotide sequence: TGTGCCAGCAGACCCCCCCTCGAGGGGGCTCACTACAATGAGCAGTTCTTC.

The CDR3 DNA sequence: TGTGCCAGCAGCCAAGATTTCTCGGGGGGACTAGCTCACGACGAGCAGTACTTC. This codes for CASSQDFSGGLAHDEQYF. This chain joins TRBV14 and TRBJ2-7, with 9 bases fitting TRBD2. Per germline, CDR1 SGHDN and CDR2 FVKESK. V gave up 0 bases and J gave up 5 bases; unmatched junction bases: 14. This CDR3 has 18 amino acids.

V usage is TRBV2 and J usage is TRBJ2-5; perhaps TRBD2 as D (6 bases). The V end was cut by 7 bases, the J end by 5 bases, with 14 bases between. The CDR3 covers 13 residues. Germline V CDR1 and CDR2: SNHLY, FYNNEI. DNA for the CDR3: TGTGCCAGCAATCGGGCGGGGAGGGAGACCCAGTACTTC. Its translation is CASNRAGRETQYF.

This chain uses TRBV29-1 with TRBJ1-4; weak D call: TRBD1 (6 bases). The CDR3 is 14 residues long. Trimming left V 7 bases short and J 5 bases short, with 17 bases between. CDR1 is SQVTM, CDR2 ANQGSEA, per germline. The CDR3 DNA is TGCAGCGGTGGGGGGGGCGCATCGAATGAAAAACTGTTTTTT. It codes for CSGGGGASNEKLFF.

This CDR3 is CASSVTRAGNTIYF. In DNA, the CDR3 is TGTGCCAGCAGCGTCACAAGGGCTGGAAACACCATATATTTT. The chain carries TRBV9 and TRBJ1-3; D remains unclear. Trimming removed 2 bases from V and 2 bases from J, with 8 bases in between. Germline values: CDR1 SGDLS, CDR2 YYNGEE. This CDR3 region has 14 residues.

The rearrangement joins TRBV19 to TRBJ2-3; a weak D match, TRBD2 (5 bases). Germline values: CDR1 LNHDA, CDR2 SQIVND (reference sequence). V gave up 1 base and J gave up 6 bases, with 14 bases separating them. The CDR3 totals 15 residues. CDR3 residues: CASSIAPTTPDTQYF. CDR3 DNA: TGTGCCAGTAGTATAGCCCCGACTACTCCTGATACGCAGTATTTT.

The gene calls are TRBV6-1 and TRBJ2-7; 7 bases align to TRBD1. Trimming at V came to 3 bases and at J to 3 bases, leaving 5 bases not matched to a gene. The V gene's germline CDR1 is MNHNS and CDR2 SASEGT. The CDR3 extends over 14 amino acids. CDR3 protein: CASSEGRGYYEQYF. In DNA form, the CDR3 reads TGTGCCAGCAGTGAGGGCAGGGGGTACTACGAGCAGTACTTC.

This clone was counted a single time. The chain employs TRBV5-6 and TRBJ2-2; a possible D gene is TRBD2 (6 bases). The CDR3 runs to 14 residues. Trimming pared 3 bases from V and 0 bases from J, leaving 6 bases between. Germline CDR1 reads SGHDT; CDR2 reads YYEEEE. The CDR3 reads CASSWDSNTGELFF. For the CDR3, the DNA is TGTGCCAGCAGCTGGGACTCGAACACCGGGGAGCTGTTTTTT.

V usage is TRBV7-9 and J usage is TRBJ2-2, with D unresolved. This CDR3 has 14 residues. Trimming took 1 base from V and 0 from J, leaving 3 bases between them. Looked up from germline, CDR1 is SEHNR and CDR2 is FQNEAQ (reference sequence). The CDR3 region is CASSLDTNTGELFF. The CDR3, as DNA: TGTGCCAGCAGCTTAGACACGAACACCGGGGAGCTGTTTTTT.

The J gene is TRBJ1-4, the V gene TRBV28, with D possibly TRBD1 on 6 matching bases. CDR3 length equals 15 residues. The V and J ends lost 6 bases and 3 bases respectively, with 14 bases between them. CDR1 MDHEN and CDR2 SYDVKM come from the germline V gene. CDR3 sequence reads: CASRPIQGANEKLFF. DNA of the CDR3: TGTGCCAGCAGACCGATACAGGGTGCTAATGAAAAACTGTTTTTT.

The chain recombines TRBV5-4 with TRBJ2-5; a weak D match, TRBD2 (5 bases). Germline values: CDR1 SGHNT, CDR2 YYREEE (reference sequence). The CDR3 is 14 residues long. The germline V and J ends were trimmed by 1 base and 5 bases, with 12 bases remaining between them. CDR3 in DNA: TGTGCCAGCAGCTTGTATGCGGCGGGTGAGACCCAGTACTTC. Protein product: CASSLYAAGETQYF.